This section outlines one T cell receptor (beta chain) sequence together with its context. Antigen unknown. All patients picked for sequencing had shown, by flow cytometry, an expansion of CD8+CD57+ cells. Genomic DNA was employed as the template in profiling TCR beta VDJ and CDR3. MiXCR, run by TCRdb on the reads, gives a single entry per CDR3 protein. The sample yields about 160,000 distinct CDR3 sequences, about 64% seen once. From germline, CDR1 is SGHTA and CDR2 FQGTGA. The CDR3 extends over 15 amino acids. J was trimmed by 7 bases and V by 6 bases; bases with no gene match: 12. The data originate from a study of CD8+CD57+ T cells in acquired aplastic anemia. Study overall: The mean DNA yield obtained from sorted CD4+ and CD8+ cells came to roughly 3 ug. Findings and limits, study-wide: Comparison of patients with controls identified approximately 28 shared CD8+ CDR3 sequences.

The sequenced material came from sorted CD4+, CD8+, or CD8+CD57+ T cells (not recorded which) from PBMCs. This chain uses TRBV7-3 with TRBJ2-3; 8 bases agree with TRBD1. The sequence was collected from a human donor with aplastic anemia. This CDR3 is CASSRTGTGEYTQYF. The CDR3 coding sequence is TGTGCCAGCAGTCGGACCGGGACAGGCGAGTATACGCAGTATTTT.